The sequence of this T cell receptor (beta chain) was determined in a study of T cells in Graves' hyperthyroidism and ophthalmopathy. Looking at the study overall: Peripheral blood was drawn at first diagnosis, prior to all treatment.

TCR beta CDR3 regions were amplified from RNA. The TCR CDR3 first-round RT-PCR relied on the HTBI primer set. TCRdb re-called the multiplex PCR reads with MiXCR, one entry per CDR3 protein. The sample lists roughly 640,000 distinct CDR3 sequences; 15% to 20% were seen once. Among ophthalmopathy patients, the Clinical Activity Score reached at least 3, the NOSPECS grade reached at least 4, and duration remained under 3 months. Fresh peripheral blood, 10 ml, yielded the PBMCs. J gave up 5 bases and V 4 bases, and 3 bases lay outside the gene matches. This CDR3 region has 12 residues. The germline CDR1 and CDR2 sequences are GTSNPN and SVGIG (reference sequence). This clonotype was observed at least ten times. No antigen is known for it. The study, taken as a whole, reports: Ophthalmopathy could be told apart from stable hyperthyroidism with a 13 V-J model.

The receptor was isolated from a woman aged 35 to 49 with Graves' ophthalmopathy. The chain recombines TRBV30 with TRBJ2-3, with 7 nucleotides matching TRBD2. Material: blood. The CDR3 DNA reads TGTGCCTGGAATGGGGGGGGAGATACGCAGTATTTT. Protein sequence: CAWNGGGDTQYF.